The rows below give T cell receptor beta chains drawn from one sample of a study of blood T cell repertoires in COVID-19. Here immunoSEQ multiplex PCR was the method, and the copy in TCRdb shows in-frame clones only, minus some. The table lists 55,000 to 70,000 clones, roughly 85% of them singletons. Input material: peripheral blood. All receptors derive from a woman between 50 and 59 years old with COVID-19, enrolled during active disease. The CDR3 runs from the conserved cysteine through the conserved F or W. Fields, in order: V gene, D gene, clone size, J gene, CDR3 DNA, CDR3 protein. The D gene is left open where the match is weak. Rows may omit the clone size; those that give it use once, few, many or a size class.

TRBV5-1	-	-	TRBJ1-2	TGCGCCAGCAGCCCAACGACAGGAGTCTATGGCTACACCTTC	CASSPTTGVYGYTF
TRBV28	-	-	TRBJ1-5	TGTGCCAGCAGTCTCAGGGGTATCAGCAATCAGCCCCAGCATTTT	CASSLRGISNQPQHF
TRBV6-5	-	-	TRBJ2-1	TGTGCCAGCAGCCCCACCCCCACGAGAGGTGAGCAGTTCTTC	CASSPTPTRGEQFF
TRBV5-1	TRBD1	-	TRBJ2-1	TGCGCCAGCAGATTCGGAACAGGGGCCTACAATGAGCAGTTCTTC	CASRFGTGAYNEQFF
TRBV30	TRBD1	few	TRBJ1-1	TGTGCCTGGAGTCTCCCCCTCGGAGGGGGCCAGGACGCTTTCTTT	CAWSLPLGGGQDAFF
TRBV28	TRBD1	many	TRBJ1-6	TGTGCCAGCAGCCAAACCAGGACAGGCGGGGGGACACCCCTCCACTTT	CASSQTRTGGGTPLHF
TRBV3-1/TRBV3-2	TRBD1	once	TRBJ2-1	TGTGCCAGCAGCCAAGAAACAGGGGAATGGTCCTACAATGAGCAGTTCTTC	CASSQETGEWSYNEQFF
TRBV6-5	TRBD1	-	TRBJ1-1	TGTGCCAGCAGTTACCTGGGGACAGGGACTGAAGCTTTCTTT	CASSYLGTGTEAFF
TRBV30	TRBD1	-	TRBJ1-5	TGTGCCTGGGGAAGGGGGCAGAATCAGCCCCAGCATTTT	CAWGRGQNQPQHF
TRBV5-4	-	once	TRBJ2-3	TGTGCCAGCAGCGGGGCCTCCACAGATACGCAGTATTTT	CASSGASTDTQYF
TRBV19	TRBD1	-	TRBJ1-4	TGTGCCAGTAGTGAGGGGGCTGCTAATGAAAAACTGTTTTTT	CASSEGAANEKLFF
TRBV7-2	TRBD1	-	TRBJ1-1	TGTGCCAGCAGCTACGGGGGACAGGGGGCCACTGAAGCTTTCTTT	CASSYGGQGATEAFF
TRBV5-1	TRBD1	-	TRBJ2-5	TGCGCCAGCAGCTTATCCACAGGGGGCGCAGGGGAGACCCAGTACTTC	CASSLSTGGAGETQYF
TRBV7-9	-	once	TRBJ2-6	TGTGCCAGCCGGCGGCGGATACCTGGGGCCAACGTCCTGACTTTC	CASRRRIPGANVLTF
TRBV7-9	TRBD1	-	TRBJ2-2	TGTGCCAGCAGCTTAGGGACAGGGGTGGCCGGGGAGCTGTTTTTT	CASSLGTGVAGELFF
TRBV4-2	TRBD2	-	TRBJ2-1	TGTGCCAGCAGCCAAGTGCAGCGGGAGGTATTCTACAATGAGCAGTTCTTC	CASSQVQREVFYNEQFF
TRBV7-2	-	-	TRBJ2-3	TGTGCCAGCGAGCTCACAGATACGCAGTATTTT	CASELTDTQYF
TRBV13	-	-	TRBJ1-3	TGTGCCAGCAGCTTAGCGCGGGCCATGGGAAACACCATATATTTT	CASSLARAMGNTIYF
TRBV4-3	-	-	TRBJ1-1	TGCGCCAGCAGCCAAGATCCCCCGGGGTACACTGAAGCTTTCTTT	CASSQDPPGYTEAFF
TRBV10-3	TRBD2	-	TRBJ2-1	TGTGCCATCAGGCCCCGGACTAGCGGTTACAATGAGCAGTTCTTC	CAIRPRTSGYNEQFF
TRBV30	-	-	TRBJ2-1	TGTGCCTGGAGCTATGGACTCTATAATGAGCAGTTCTTC	CAWSYGLYNEQFF
TRBV6-6	-	few	TRBJ1-1	TGTGCCAGCAGTTACTCGAGGCGCGGAACTGAAGCTTTCTTT	CASSYSRRGTEAFF
TRBV30	TRBD1	-	TRBJ1-2	TGTGCCTGGAGACAGACAGGGGGCCGATATGGCTACACCTTC	CAWRQTGGRYGYTF
TRBV11-2	-	-	TRBJ2-5	TGTGCCAGCAGCTTAGGGACAGCCTTCAAGTACTTC	CASSLGTAFKYF
TRBV19	-	-	TRBJ2-3	TGTGCCAGTAGTAGCCGGGACATCCTCCCCACAGATACGCAGTATTTT	CASSSRDILPTDTQYF
TRBV5-1	-	-	TRBJ2-7	TGCGCCAGCAGCTCCCGGGGCGGGGCCCTCTCTCGCGAGCAGTACTTC	CASSSRGGALSREQYF
TRBV5-6	-	-	TRBJ1-4	TGTGCCAGCAGCTTGGTCGGGGGAAAACTGTTTTTT	CASSLVGGKLFF
TRBV4-2	-	-	TRBJ2-2	TGTGCCAGCAGCCTGGCCGGAGGAGTGGGGACCGGGGAGCTGTTTTTT	CASSLAGGVGTGELFF
TRBV19	-	-	TRBJ2-7	TGTGCCAGTCTCGGGCAGGGAAATTACGAGCAGTACTTC	CASLGQGNYEQYF
TRBV28	TRBD1	-	TRBJ1-5	TGTGCCAGCAGTCCCCCGGGAGGGGGCGGACAGCCCCAGCATTTT	CASSPPGGGGQPQHF
TRBV3-1/TRBV3-2	-	-	TRBJ1-2	TGTGCCAGCAGCCAAGATAAGGGCGGCGGGGGCTACACCTTC	CASSQDKGGGGYTF
TRBV5-1	TRBD1	-	TRBJ1-2	TGCGCCAGCAGCTTGGGACAGGGGGAGCACACCTTC	CASSLGQGEHTF
TRBV28	-	-	TRBJ2-3	TGTGCCAGCAGTGCCCCAGGGGAAAGGGGCACAGATACGCAGTATTTT	CASSAPGERGTDTQYF
TRBV27	-	-	TRBJ2-2	TGTGCCAGCAGTTTGTCGAGGATTCCCGGGGAGCTGTTTTTT	CASSLSRIPGELFF
TRBV25-1	-	-	TRBJ1-2	TGTGCCAGCAGTAGGACAGAGACTTACGGCTACACCTTC	CASSRTETYGYTF
TRBV5-1	TRBD2	-	TRBJ2-7	TGCGCCAGCAGTTTCGAAGGAGGGAGGGGAAGCACGCTCTCCTACGAGCAGTACTTC	CASSFEGGRGSTLSYEQYF
TRBV4-2	TRBD2	-	TRBJ2-7	TGTGCCAGCAGCCAAGATGGGACGGGAGGGAAATACGAGCAGTACTTC	CASSQDGTGGKYEQYF
TRBV10-3	TRBD2	-	TRBJ2-1	TGTGCCATCACCAGACTAGCGGGAGGTGAGCAGTTCTTC	CAITRLAGGEQFF
TRBV2	-	-	TRBJ2-3	TGTGCCAGCAGTGAAGCGTGGCTAGAGGATACGCAGTATTTT	CASSEAWLEDTQYF
TRBV19	-	-	TRBJ1-3	TGTGCCAGTAGTATAGATCAGGTCGTCTCTGGAAACACCATATATTTT	CASSIDQVVSGNTIYF
TRBV5-1	TRBD2	-	TRBJ2-3	TGCGCCAGCAGCTTACTAGCGCCTTGGAGCACAGATACGCAGTATTTT	CASSLLAPWSTDTQYF
TRBV27	TRBD1	-	TRBJ1-4	TGTGCCAGCAGTTGGGCATTTGGGGACAGGACTGAAAAACTGTTTTTT	CASSWAFGDRTEKLFF
TRBV5-4	-	once	TRBJ1-1	TGTGCCAGCAGCTTTACCCGGTCGGTCACTGAAGCTTTCTTT	CASSFTRSVTEAFF
TRBV24-1	TRBD2	-	TRBJ2-1	TGTGCCACCAGTGCCATCAGCGGGAGGGGTTATGAGCAGTTCTTC	CATSAISGRGYEQFF
TRBV28	-	once	TRBJ1-1	TGTGCCAGCAGTTTACCCTCAGGGTTGTCTGAAGCTTTCTTT	CASSLPSGLSEAFF
TRBV7-8	TRBD2	-	TRBJ2-1	TGTGCCAGCAGCCCCAGATGGGGCACTAGCGGCTCCTACAATGAGCAGTTCTTC	CASSPRWGTSGSYNEQFF
TRBV10-2	-	many	TRBJ1-5	TGCGCCAGCTCCGCGGGCCTTCAGCCCCAGCATTTT	CASSAGLQPQHF
TRBV6-2/TRBV6-3	TRBD1	-	TRBJ2-7	TGTGCCAGCAGTTACCTCAGGGGGCGGTTCGAGCAGTACTTC	CASSYLRGRFEQYF
TRBV5-1	TRBD1	-	TRBJ1-4	TGCGCCAGCAGTCGGGACAGGGGTGAAAAACTGTTTTTT	CASSRDRGEKLFF
TRBV2	-	-	TRBJ2-3	TGTGCCAGCAGGGAACGACAGATTAGCACAGATACGCAGTATTTT	CASRERQISTDTQYF
TRBV7-6	-	few	TRBJ1-1	TGTGCCAGCAGCTTAGCCGGGGGGGGCACTGAAGCTTTCTTT	CASSLAGGGTEAFF
TRBV7-3	TRBD2	once	TRBJ2-1	TGTGCCAGCAGCTCCGGGACTAGGGGTCCCGAGTTCTTC	CASSSGTRGPEFF